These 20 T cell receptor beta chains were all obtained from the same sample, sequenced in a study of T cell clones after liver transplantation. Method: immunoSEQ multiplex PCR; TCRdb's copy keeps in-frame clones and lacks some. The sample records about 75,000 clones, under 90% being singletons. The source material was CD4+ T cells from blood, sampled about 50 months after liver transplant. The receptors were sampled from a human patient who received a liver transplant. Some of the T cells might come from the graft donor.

CDR3 DNA: TGTGCAAGTCGCTTAGCGCCGGGACAGTGTGCCTACGAGCAGTACTTC. Translated, it gives CASRLAPGQCAYEQYF. V gene TRBV12-2 combines with J gene TRBJ2-7; the DNA was not compared with TRBD1, the D call given in the table. TRBV12-2 is a documented pseudogene. CDR3 length equals 16 residues.

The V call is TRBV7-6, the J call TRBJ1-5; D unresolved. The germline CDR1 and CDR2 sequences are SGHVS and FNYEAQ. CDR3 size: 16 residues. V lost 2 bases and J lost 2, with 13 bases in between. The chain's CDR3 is CASSLRPTAGNQPQHF. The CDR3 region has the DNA TGTGCCAGCAGCTTAAGGCCGACTGCGGGCAATCAGCCCCAGCATTTT.

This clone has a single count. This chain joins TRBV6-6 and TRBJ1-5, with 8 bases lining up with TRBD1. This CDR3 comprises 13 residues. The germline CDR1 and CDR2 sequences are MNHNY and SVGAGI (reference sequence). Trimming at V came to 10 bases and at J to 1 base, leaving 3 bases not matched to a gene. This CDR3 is CAIRTGSNQPQHF. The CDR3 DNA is TGTGCCATTCGGACAGGGAGCAATCAGCCCCAGCATTTT.

This chain's CDR3 is CASSRSARTEETQYF. The DNA for the CDR3 is TGCGCCAGCAGCCGATCGGCGCGTACAGAAGAGACCCAGTACTTC. The rearrangement joins TRBV5-1 to TRBJ2-5, with D hard to call. Germline CDR1 and CDR2: SGHRS and YFSETQ. CDR3 length: 15 amino acids. V lost 4 bases and J 3 bases, leaving 16 bases between the germline ends.

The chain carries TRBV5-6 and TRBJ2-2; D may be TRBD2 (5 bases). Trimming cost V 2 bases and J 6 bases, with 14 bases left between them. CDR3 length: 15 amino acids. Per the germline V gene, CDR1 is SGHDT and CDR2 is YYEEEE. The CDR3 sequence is CASSFLGWRAGELFF. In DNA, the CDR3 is TGTGCCAGCAGCTTTTTAGGGTGGCGGGCCGGGGAGCTGTTTTTT.

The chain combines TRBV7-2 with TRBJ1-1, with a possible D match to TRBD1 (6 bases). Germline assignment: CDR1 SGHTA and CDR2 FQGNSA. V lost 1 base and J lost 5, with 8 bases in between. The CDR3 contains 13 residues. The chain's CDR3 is CASSLVRGTEAFF. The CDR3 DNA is TGTGCCAGCAGCTTAGTCAGGGGTACTGAAGCTTTCTTT. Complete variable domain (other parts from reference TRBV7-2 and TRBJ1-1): GAGVSQSPSNKVTEKGKDVELRCDPISGHTALYWYRQSLGQGLEFLIYFQGNSAPDKSGLPSDRFSAERTGGSVSTLTIQRTQQEDSAVYLCASSLVRGTEAFFGQGTRLTVV.

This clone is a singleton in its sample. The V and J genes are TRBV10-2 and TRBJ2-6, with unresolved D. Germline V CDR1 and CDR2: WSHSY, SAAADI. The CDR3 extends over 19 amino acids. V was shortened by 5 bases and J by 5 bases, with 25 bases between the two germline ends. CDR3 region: CASSTSITSNKSRANVLTF. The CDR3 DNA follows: TGCGCCAGCAGTACTTCAATCACTTCTAACAAAAGTCGGGCCAACGTCCTGACTTTC.

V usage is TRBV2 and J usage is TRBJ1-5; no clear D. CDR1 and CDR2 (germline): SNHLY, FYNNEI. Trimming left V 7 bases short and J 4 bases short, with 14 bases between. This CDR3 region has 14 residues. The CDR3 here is CASTNRGYNQPQHF. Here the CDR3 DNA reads TGTGCCAGCACTAATAGAGGGTATAATCAGCCCCAGCATTTT.

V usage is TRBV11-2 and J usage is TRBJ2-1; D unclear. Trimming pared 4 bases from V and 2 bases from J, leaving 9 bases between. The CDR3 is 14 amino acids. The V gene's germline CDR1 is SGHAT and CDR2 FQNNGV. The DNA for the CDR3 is TGTGCCAGCAGCTCCTCTCTCACCTACAATGAGCAGTTCTTC. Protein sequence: CASSSSLTYNEQFF.

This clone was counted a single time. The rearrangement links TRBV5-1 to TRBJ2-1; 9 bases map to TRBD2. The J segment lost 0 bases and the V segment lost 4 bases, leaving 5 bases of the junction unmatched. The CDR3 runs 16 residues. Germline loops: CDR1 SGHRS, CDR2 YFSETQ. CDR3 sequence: CASSPRGGSSYNEQFF. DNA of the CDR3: TGCGCCAGCAGCCCGCGGGGGGGCAGCTCCTACAATGAGCAGTTCTTC.

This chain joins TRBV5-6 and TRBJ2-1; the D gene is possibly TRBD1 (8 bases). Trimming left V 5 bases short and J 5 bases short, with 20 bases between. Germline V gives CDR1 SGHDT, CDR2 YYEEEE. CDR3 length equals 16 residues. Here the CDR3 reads CASSPLTGGADNEQFF. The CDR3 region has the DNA TGTGCCAGCAGTCCCCTCACAGGGGGGGCGGACAATGAGCAGTTCTTC.

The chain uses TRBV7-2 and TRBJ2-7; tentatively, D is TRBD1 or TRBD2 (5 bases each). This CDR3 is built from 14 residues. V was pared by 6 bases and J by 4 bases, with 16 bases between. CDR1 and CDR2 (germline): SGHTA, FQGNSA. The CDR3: CASRTPGPLYEQYF. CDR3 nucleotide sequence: TGTGCCAGCAGGACCCCGGGACCGCTGTACGAGCAGTACTTC.

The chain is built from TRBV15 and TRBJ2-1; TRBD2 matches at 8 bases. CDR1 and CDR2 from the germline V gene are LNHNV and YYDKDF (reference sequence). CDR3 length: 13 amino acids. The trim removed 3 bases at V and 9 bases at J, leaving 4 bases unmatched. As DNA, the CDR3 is TGTGCCACCAGCAGGACTAGCGTTGCTGAGCAGTTCTTC. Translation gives CATSRTSVAEQFF.

The CDR3 protein is CAWSASTNTEAFF. CDR3 nucleotides: TGTGCCTGGAGTGCTTCTACGAACACTGAAGCTTTCTTT. V gene TRBV30 combines with J gene TRBJ1-1; no reliable D call. The germline V gene encodes CDR1 GTSNPN and CDR2 SVGIG (reference sequence). The CDR3 runs 13 residues. The V end lost 1 base, the J end lost 1 base, and 7 bases lay between the germline ends.

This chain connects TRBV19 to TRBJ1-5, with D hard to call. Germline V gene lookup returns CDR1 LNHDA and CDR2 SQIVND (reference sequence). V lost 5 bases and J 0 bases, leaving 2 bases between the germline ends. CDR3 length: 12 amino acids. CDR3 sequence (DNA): TGTGCCAGTAGTTATAGCAATCAGCCCCAGCATTTT. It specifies CASSYSNQPQHF.

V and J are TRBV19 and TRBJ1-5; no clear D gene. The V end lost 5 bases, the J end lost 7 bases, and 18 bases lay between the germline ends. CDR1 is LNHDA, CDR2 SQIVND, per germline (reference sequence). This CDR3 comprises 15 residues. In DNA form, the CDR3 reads TGTGCCAGTAGTTGGTCCGGTCGGAGTGGCCAGCCCCAGCATTTT. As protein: CASSWSGRSGQPQHF.

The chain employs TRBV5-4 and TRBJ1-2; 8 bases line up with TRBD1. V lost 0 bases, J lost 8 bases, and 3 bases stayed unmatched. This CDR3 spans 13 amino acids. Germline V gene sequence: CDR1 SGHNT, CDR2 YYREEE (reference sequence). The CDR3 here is CASSLGQGLGYTF. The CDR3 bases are TGTGCCAGCAGCTTGGGACAGGGGTTAGGCTACACCTTC.

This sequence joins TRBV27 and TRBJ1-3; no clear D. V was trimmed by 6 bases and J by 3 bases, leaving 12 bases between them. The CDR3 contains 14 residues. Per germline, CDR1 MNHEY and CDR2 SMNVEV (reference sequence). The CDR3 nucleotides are TGTGCCAGCAGCCGTTCAAGGGATGGAAACACCATATATTTT. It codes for CASSRSRDGNTIYF.

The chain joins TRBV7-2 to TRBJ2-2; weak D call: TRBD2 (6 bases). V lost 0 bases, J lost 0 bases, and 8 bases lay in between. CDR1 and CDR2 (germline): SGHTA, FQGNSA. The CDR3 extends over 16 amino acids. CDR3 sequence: CASSLAGGANTGELFF. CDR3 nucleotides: TGTGCCAGCAGCTTAGCCGGCGGGGCGAACACCGGGGAGCTGTTTTTT. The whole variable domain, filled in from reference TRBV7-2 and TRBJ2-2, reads GAGVSQSPSNKVTEKGKDVELRCDPISGHTALYWYRQSLGQGLEFLIYFQGNSAPDKSGLPSDRFSAERTGGSVSTLTIQRTQQEDSAVYLCASSLAGGANTGELFFGEGSRLTVL.

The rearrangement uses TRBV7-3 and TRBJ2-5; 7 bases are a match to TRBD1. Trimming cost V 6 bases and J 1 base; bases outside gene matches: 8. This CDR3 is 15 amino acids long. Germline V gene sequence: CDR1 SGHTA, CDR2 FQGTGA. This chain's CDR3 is CASSPQGQPQETQYF. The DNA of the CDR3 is TGTGCCAGCAGTCCCCAGGGACAGCCCCAAGAGACCCAGTACTTC.